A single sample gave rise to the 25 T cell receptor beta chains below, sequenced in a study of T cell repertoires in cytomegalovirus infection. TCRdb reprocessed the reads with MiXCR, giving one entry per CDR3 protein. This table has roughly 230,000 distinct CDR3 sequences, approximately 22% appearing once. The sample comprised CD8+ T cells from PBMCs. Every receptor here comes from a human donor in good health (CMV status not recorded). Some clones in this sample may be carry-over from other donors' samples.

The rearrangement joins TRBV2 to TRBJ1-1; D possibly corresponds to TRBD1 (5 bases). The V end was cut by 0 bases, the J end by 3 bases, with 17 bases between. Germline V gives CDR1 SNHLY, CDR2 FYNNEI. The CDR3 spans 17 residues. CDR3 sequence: CASSEARWEGLDTEAFF. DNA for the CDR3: TGTGCCAGCAGTGAAGCGCGGTGGGAGGGGTTGGACACTGAAGCTTTCTTT.

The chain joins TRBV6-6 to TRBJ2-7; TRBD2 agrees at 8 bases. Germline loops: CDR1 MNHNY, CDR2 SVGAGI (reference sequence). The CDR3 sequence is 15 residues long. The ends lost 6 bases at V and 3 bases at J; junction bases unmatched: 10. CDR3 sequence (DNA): TGTGCCAGCAGGGCTCACGGGGGACTAGACTACGAGCAGTACTTC. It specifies CASRAHGGLDYEQYF.

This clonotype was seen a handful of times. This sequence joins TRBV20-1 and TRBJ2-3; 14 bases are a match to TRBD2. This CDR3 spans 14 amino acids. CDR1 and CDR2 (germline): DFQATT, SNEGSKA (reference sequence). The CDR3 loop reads CNSAGTSGGDTQYF. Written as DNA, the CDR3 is TGCAACTCAGCCGGGACTAGCGGGGGAGATACGCAGTATTTT.

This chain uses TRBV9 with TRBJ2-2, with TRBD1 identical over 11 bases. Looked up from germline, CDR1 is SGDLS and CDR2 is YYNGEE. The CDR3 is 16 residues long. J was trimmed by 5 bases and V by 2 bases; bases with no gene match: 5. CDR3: CASSVSGQGGTGELFF. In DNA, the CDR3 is TGTGCCAGCAGCGTGTCGGGACAGGGGGGGACCGGGGAGCTGTTTTTT.

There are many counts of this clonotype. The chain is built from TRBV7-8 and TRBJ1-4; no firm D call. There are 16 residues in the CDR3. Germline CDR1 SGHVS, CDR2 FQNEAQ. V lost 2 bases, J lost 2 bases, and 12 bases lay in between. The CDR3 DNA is TGTGCCAGCAGCTTAACCGATCTGGGGACTAATGAAAAACTGTTTTTT. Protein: CASSLTDLGTNEKLFF.

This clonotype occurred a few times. The CDR3 bases are TGCAGTGCTAGAGTGGGACAGCTCGATCAAGAGACCCAGTACTTC. As protein: CSARVGQLDQETQYF. This chain uses TRBV20-1 with TRBJ2-5; 7 bases line up with TRBD1. CDR3 length: 15 residues. V lost 1 base to trimming and J lost 2 bases; unmatched junction nucleotides: 7. From germline, CDR1 is DFQATT and CDR2 SNEGSKA (reference sequence).

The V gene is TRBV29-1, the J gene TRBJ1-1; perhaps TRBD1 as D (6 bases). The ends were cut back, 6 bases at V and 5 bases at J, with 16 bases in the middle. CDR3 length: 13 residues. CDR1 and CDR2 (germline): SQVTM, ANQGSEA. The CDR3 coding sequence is TGCAGCGTCGGGGTAGGGGGTATGACTGAAGCTTTCTTT. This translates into CSVGVGGMTEAFF.

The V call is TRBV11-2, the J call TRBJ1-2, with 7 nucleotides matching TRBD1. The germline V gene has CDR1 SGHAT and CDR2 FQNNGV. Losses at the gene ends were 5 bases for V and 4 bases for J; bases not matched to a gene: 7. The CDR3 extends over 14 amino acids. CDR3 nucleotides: TGTGCCAGCAGCCCGGGACAGTCCTTCTATGGCTACACCTTC. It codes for CASSPGQSFYGYTF.

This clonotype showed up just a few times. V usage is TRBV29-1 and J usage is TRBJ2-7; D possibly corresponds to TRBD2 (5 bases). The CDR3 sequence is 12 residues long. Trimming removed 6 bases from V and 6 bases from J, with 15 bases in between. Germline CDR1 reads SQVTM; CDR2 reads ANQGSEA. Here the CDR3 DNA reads TGCAGCGTCATTCCGGGGTCGGGCGAGCAGTACTTC. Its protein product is CSVIPGSGEQYF.

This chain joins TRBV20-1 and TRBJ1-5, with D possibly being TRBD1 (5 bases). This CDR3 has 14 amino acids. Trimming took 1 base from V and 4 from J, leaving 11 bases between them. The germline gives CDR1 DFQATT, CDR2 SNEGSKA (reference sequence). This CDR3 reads CSARVRQLNQPQHF. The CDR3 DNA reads TGCAGTGCTAGAGTACGACAGCTAAATCAGCCCCAGCATTTT.

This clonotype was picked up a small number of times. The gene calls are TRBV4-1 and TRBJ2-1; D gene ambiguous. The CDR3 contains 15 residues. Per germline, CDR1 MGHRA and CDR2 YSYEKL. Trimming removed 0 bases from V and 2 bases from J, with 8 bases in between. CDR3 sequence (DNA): TGCGCCAGCAGCCAAGATAAACCGCCCTACAATGAGCAGTTCTTC. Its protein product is CASSQDKPPYNEQFF.

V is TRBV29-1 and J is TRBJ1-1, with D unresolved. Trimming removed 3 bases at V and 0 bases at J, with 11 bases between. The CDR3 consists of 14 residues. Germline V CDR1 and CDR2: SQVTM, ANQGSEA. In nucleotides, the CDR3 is TGCAGCGTTGAGGGCGGACGGTTGAACACTGAAGCTTTCTTT. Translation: CSVEGGRLNTEAFF.

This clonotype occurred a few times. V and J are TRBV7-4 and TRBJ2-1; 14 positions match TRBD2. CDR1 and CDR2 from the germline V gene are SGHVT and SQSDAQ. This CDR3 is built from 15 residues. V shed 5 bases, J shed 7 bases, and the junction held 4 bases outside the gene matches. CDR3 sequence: CASSTGLAGVNEQFF. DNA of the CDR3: TGTGCCAGCAGCACGGGACTAGCGGGAGTGAATGAGCAGTTCTTC. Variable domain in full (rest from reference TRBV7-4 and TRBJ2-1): GAGVSQSPRYKVAKRGRDVALRCDSISGHVTLYWYRQTLGQGSEVLTYSQSDAQRDKSGRPSGRFSAERPERSVSTLKIQRTEQGDSAVYLCASSTGLAGVNEQFFGPGTRLTVL.

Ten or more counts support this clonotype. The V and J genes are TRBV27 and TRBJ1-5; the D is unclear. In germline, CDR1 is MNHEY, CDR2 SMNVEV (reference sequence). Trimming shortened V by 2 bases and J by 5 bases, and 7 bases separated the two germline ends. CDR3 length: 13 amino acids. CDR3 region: CASSLNKDQPQHF. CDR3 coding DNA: TGTGCCAGCAGTTTAAACAAGGATCAGCCCCAGCATTTT.

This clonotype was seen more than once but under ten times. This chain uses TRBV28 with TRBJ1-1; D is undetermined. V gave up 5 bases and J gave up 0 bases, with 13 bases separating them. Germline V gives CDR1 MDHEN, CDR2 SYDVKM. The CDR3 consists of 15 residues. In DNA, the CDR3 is TGTGCCAGCAGTCTCAAAGTTAGAGTGAACACTGAAGCTTTCTTT. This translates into CASSLKVRVNTEAFF.

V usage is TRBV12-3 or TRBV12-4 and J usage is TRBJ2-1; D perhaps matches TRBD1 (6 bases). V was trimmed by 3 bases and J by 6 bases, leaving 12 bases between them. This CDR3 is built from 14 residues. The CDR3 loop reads CASSLTGPINEQFF. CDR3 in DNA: TGTGCCAGCAGTTTGACAGGCCCGATCAATGAGCAGTTCTTC.

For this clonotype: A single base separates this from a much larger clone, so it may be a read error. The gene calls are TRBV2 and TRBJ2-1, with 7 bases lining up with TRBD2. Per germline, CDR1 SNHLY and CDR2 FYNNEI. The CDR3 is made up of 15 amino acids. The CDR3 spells CASSEYGGDYDEQFF. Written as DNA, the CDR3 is TGTGCCAGCAGTGAATATGGAGGGGACTACGATGAGCAGTTCTTC. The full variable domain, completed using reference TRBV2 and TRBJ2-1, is EPEVTQTPSHQVTQMGQEVILRCVPISNHLYFYWYRQILGQKVEFLVSFYNNEISEKSEIFDDQFSVERPDGSNFTLKIRSTKLEDSAMYFCASSEYGGDYDEQFFGPGTRLTVL.

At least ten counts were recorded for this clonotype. CDR3 in DNA: TGTGCCAGCAGCTTTTTGGGGTTTGAGACCCAGTACTTC. It is translated as CASSFLGFETQYF. The gene calls are TRBV7-2 and TRBJ2-5; no clear D gene. Trimming cost V 3 bases and J 5 bases, with 10 bases left between them. CDR3 length: 13 amino acids. From germline, CDR1 is SGHTA and CDR2 FQGNSA.

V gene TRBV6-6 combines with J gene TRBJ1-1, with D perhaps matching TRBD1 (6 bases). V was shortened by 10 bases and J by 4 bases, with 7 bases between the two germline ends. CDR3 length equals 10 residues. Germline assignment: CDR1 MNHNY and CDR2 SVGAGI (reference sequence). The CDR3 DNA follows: TGTGCCATAGGGGGCACTGAAGCTTTCTTT. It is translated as CAIGGTEAFF.

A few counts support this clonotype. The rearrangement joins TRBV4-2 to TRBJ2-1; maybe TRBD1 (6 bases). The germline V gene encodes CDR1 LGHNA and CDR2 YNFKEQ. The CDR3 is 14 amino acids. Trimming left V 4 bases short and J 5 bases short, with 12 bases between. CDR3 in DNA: TGTGCCAGCAGCCCACAGGGATACCACAATGAGCAGTTCTTC. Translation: CASSPQGYHNEQFF.

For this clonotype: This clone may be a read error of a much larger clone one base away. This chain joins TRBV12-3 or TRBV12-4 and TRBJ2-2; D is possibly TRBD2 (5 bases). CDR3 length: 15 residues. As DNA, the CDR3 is TGTGCCAGCGGCCCCAGGTGGGATAACACCGGGGAGCTGGTTTTT. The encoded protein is CASGPRWDNTGELVF.

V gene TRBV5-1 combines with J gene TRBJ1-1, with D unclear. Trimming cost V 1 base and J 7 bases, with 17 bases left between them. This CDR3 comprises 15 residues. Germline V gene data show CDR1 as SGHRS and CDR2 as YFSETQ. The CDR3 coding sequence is TGCGCCAGCAGCTTGAGTCCAGGAGGTGACCGTGAAGCTTTCTTT. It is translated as CASSLSPGGDREAFF. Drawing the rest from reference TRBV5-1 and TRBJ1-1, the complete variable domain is KAGVTQTPRYLIKTRGQQVTLSCSPISGHRSVSWYQQTPGQGLQFLFEYFSETQRNKGNFPGRFSGRQFSNSRSEMNVSTLELGDSALYLCASSLSPGGDREAFFGQGTRLTVV.

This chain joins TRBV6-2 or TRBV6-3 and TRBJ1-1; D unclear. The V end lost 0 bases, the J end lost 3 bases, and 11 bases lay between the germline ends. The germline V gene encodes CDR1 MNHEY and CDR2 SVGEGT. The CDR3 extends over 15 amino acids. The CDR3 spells CASSYSMEGDTEAFF. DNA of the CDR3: TGTGCCAGCAGTTACTCGATGGAGGGTGACACTGAAGCTTTCTTT.

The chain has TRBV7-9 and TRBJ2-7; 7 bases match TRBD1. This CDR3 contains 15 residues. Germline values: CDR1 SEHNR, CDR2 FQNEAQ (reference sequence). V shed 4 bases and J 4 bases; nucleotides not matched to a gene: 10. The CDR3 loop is CASSSSTGVIYEQYF. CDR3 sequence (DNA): TGTGCCAGCAGCTCTAGTACAGGGGTGATTTACGAGCAGTACTTC.

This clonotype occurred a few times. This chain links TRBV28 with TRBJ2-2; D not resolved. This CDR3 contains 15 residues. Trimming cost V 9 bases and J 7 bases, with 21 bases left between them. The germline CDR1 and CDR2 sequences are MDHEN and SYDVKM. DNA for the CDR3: TGTGCCAGTATATTGGCGCGCGTCTCTGGCGGGGAGCTGTTTTTT. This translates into CASILARVSGGELFF. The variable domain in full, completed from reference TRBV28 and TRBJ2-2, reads DVKVTQSSRYLVKRTGEKVFLECVQDMDHENMFWYRQDPGLGLRLIYFSYDVKMKEKGDIPEGYSVSREKKERFSLILESASTNQTSMYLCASILARVSGGELFFGEGSRLTVL.